This is a list of T cell receptor beta chains from one sample in a study of beta chain features in type 1 diabetes. Here immunoSEQ multiplex PCR was the method, and the copy in TCRdb shows in-frame clones only, minus some. The table lists more than 300,000 clones, around 9.7% of them singletons. Sequenced input: central memory CD4+ T cells from blood. The origin of the receptors is a man aged 25-45 years with type 1 diabetes. Each CDR3 is given with its conserved first and last residue. The D gene is left open where the match is weak. Size tells how often a clone was seen (once, few, many) or the class of an expanded clone, and some rows leave it out.

J	D	size	V	DNA	CDR3
TRBJ1-3	-	few	TRBV5-6	TGTGCCAGCAGCGTCATAGACAGGAGAACTGGAAACACCATATATTTT	CASSVIDRRTGNTIYF
TRBJ2-2	-	few	TRBV7-2	TGTGCCAGCAGCTTAAGGGGCCCCGCGAACACCGGGGAGCTGTTTTTT	CASSLRGPANTGELFF
TRBJ2-1	-	-	TRBV11-2	TGTGCCAGCAGCTATCTTGCGGGGGCGGGCAATGAGCAGTTCTTC	CASSYLAGAGNEQFF
TRBJ1-2	-	few	TRBV28	TGTGCCAGCAGTTTATCCTTCAATTGGGATGGCAACTATGGCTACACCTTC	CASSLSFNWDGNYGYTF
TRBJ2-4	-	few	TRBV5-1	TGCGCCAGCAGCTTGGGGGACGAGGGTAACATTCAGTACTTC	CASSLGDEGNIQYF
TRBJ2-7	-	many	TRBV19	TGTGCCAGTAGTCCGTTGGGGCTCGCGGGGGAGCAGTACTTC	CASSPLGLAGEQYF
TRBJ2-7	-	few	TRBV5-1	TGCGCCAGCAGCTGGGCAGAGGGCCTCCACGAGCAGTACTTC	CASSWAEGLHEQYF
TRBJ1-5	-	-	TRBV30	TGTGCCTGGAGTGTTAGTGATCAGCCCCAGCATTTT	CAWSVSDQPQHF
TRBJ2-2	-	few	TRBV5-1	TGCGCCAGCACCCGGGGCGTAACCGGGGAGCTGTTTTTT	CASTRGVTGELFF
TRBJ1-1	-	few	TRBV20-1	TGCAGTGCTAGTATCAGGGGACCAGCTTTCTTT	CSASIRGPAFF
TRBJ2-7	TRBD2	few	TRBV18	TGTGCCAGCTCACCATCTAGGGGACTAGCGAACGAGCAGTACTTC	CASSPSRGLANEQYF
TRBJ2-7	TRBD2	many	TRBV19	TGTGCCAGTAGTATGAGGGCTAGCGGCTACGAGCAGTACTTC	CASSMRASGYEQYF
TRBJ2-5	-	-	TRBV7-9	TGTGCCAGCAGCTTAAAAGGGGCGTCGGAGACCCAGTACTTC	CASSLKGASETQYF
TRBJ2-5	TRBD2	many	TRBV28	TGTGCCAGCAGTGGACTACTTCTAGCGGGGATGGAGACCCAGTACTTC	CASSGLLLAGMETQYF
TRBJ2-3	TRBD2	-	TRBV7-2	TGTGCCAGCAGCATACGGGGGGGCGCAGATACGCAGTATTTT	CASSIRGGADTQYF
TRBJ2-2	TRBD1	-	TRBV5-1	TGCGCCAGCACCCGGGACAGGGGAACCGGGGAGCTGTTTTTT	CASTRDRGTGELFF
TRBJ1-3	TRBD1	few	TRBV5-1	TGCGCCAGCAGCTTGGGACAGGGCCGCTTCTCTGGAAACACCATATATTTT	CASSLGQGRFSGNTIYF
TRBJ2-1	-	few	TRBV6-6	TGTGCCAGCAGTTACTCGTATTCGCAGGGCAATGAGCAGTTCTTC	CASSYSYSQGNEQFF
TRBJ2-7	TRBD1	-	TRBV5-1	TGCGCCAGCAGCTCCGGTGGACAGGTGGACGAGCAGTACTTC	CASSSGGQVDEQYF
TRBJ2-7	-	few	TRBV18	TGTGCCAGCTCAACTGGACAGAGCTCCTACGAGCAGTACTTC	CASSTGQSSYEQYF
TRBJ1-2	TRBD1	few	TRBV14	TGTGCCAGCAGCCAAGATCCTGGACAGGGGTCCTATGGCTACACCTTC	CASSQDPGQGSYGYTF
TRBJ2-2	-	-	TRBV27	TGTGCCAGCAGTACTTACTCTCTCACCGGGGAGCTGTTTTTT	CASSTYSLTGELFF
TRBJ1-1	TRBD1	-	TRBV2	TGTGCCAGCAGCCGGACAGGTAGGGACACTGAAGCTTTCTTT	CASSRTGRDTEAFF
TRBJ1-1	-	-	TRBV5-1	TGCGCCAGCAGCTTGAGTGCCTCGTCCACTGAAGCTTTCTTT	CASSLSASSTEAFF
TRBJ1-4	TRBD1	few	TRBV28	TGTGCCAGCGCCCTACGGACAGGGAGGTCAACTAATGAAAAACTGTTTTTT	CASALRTGRSTNEKLFF
TRBJ2-7	-	few	TRBV29-1	TGCAGCGTTGCGTACAGGGAATTCAACGAGCAGTACTTC	CSVAYREFNEQYF
TRBJ1-6	TRBD1	-	TRBV5-6	TGTGCCAGCAGCTTGGGGACAGGGGATTCACCCCTCCACTTT	CASSLGTGDSPLHF
TRBJ2-7	-	-	TRBV28	TGTGCCAGCATGGCCCATGGGGTGGTCGAGCAGTACTTC	CASMAHGVVEQYF
TRBJ1-1	TRBD1	-	TRBV4-2	TGTGCCAGCAGCCAAGATGGACAGGCGGCTACTGAAGCTTTCTTT	CASSQDGQAATEAFF
TRBJ2-5	-	-	TRBV7-9	TGTGCCAGCAACTCTCTGGGGGCCAACCCACTCACCCAGTACTTC	CASNSLGANPLTQYF
TRBJ2-7	-	-	TRBV9	TGTGCCAGCAGCGACTACTCACTGAGCGGTAGCTCCTACGAGCAGTACTTC	CASSDYSLSGSSYEQYF
TRBJ1-1	-	-	TRBV5-6	TGTGCCAGCAGCCCGGACGCTTGGTCGGACACTGAAGCTTTCTTT	CASSPDAWSDTEAFF
TRBJ2-7	TRBD2	many	TRBV11-3	TGTGCCAGCAGCTTAGGAGGGTCCGGGGGGTACGAGCAGTACTTC	CASSLGGSGGYEQYF
TRBJ1-6	TRBD1	-	TRBV30	TGTGCCTGGAGTGTGTCAGGGGGCGATTCACCCCTCCACTTT	CAWSVSGGDSPLHF
TRBJ1-2	-	few	TRBV7-6	TGTGCCAGCAGCGCCGGACAGCTCTATGGCTACACCTTC	CASSAGQLYGYTF
TRBJ2-3	TRBD2	few	TRBV14	TGTGCCAGCAGCTTCAGCGGGGGGCCTACGCATACGCAGTATTTT	CASSFSGGPTHTQYF
TRBJ1-2	-	few	TRBV25-1	TGTGCCAGCAGTGATAACCGTAACTATGGCTACACCTTC	CASSDNRNYGYTF
TRBJ2-7	-	few	TRBV21-1	TGTGCCAGCAGCAAATACGAGCAGTACTTC	CASSKYEQYF
TRBJ2-3	-	-	TRBV15	TGTGCCACCAGCAGAGGAGGGGTTGGGGGCACAGATACGCAGTATTTT	CATSRGGVGGTDTQYF
TRBJ1-4	TRBD1	-	TRBV18	TGTGCCAGCTCACAACGGACAGGGATCAGTGAAAAACTGTTTTTT	CASSQRTGISEKLFF
TRBJ2-7	TRBD2	few	TRBV13	TGTGCCAGCAGCTTAGGCCTAGGGAGTAGCGGGAACTACGAGCAGTACTTC	CASSLGLGSSGNYEQYF
TRBJ2-5	TRBD2	-	TRBV9	TGTGCCAGCAGCGTAAGCGGGGGCCGAGAGACCCAGTACTTC	CASSVSGGRETQYF
TRBJ2-5	-	-	TRBV18	TGTGCCAGCTCACCGAGCGCCCAAGAGACCCAGTACTTC	CASSPSAQETQYF
TRBJ1-5	-	-	TRBV7-2	TGTGCCAGCAGCACGTTCAAGGGGGGCAATCAGCCCCAGCATTTT	CASSTFKGGNQPQHF
TRBJ1-5	-	few	TRBV18	TGTGCCAGCTCACCGGAGGGGAGGAGGCAGCCCCAGCATTTT	CASSPEGRRQPQHF
TRBJ2-3	TRBD2	-	TRBV7-9	TGTGCCAGCAGCTCAAGACTAGCGGGGGCCGCAGATACGCAGTATTTT	CASSSRLAGAADTQYF
TRBJ2-3	-	-	TRBV2	TGTGCCAGCAGAGGACATGCCACAGATACGCAGTATTTT	CASRGHATDTQYF
TRBJ1-1	-	few	TRBV29-1	TGCAGCGTTAAGGCAGGGAACACTGAAGCTTTCTTT	CSVKAGNTEAFF
TRBJ2-4	-	-	TRBV21-1	TGTGCCAGCAGCAAAGGTGGCAGACTAGCCAAAAACATTCAGTACTTC	CASSKGGRLAKNIQYF
TRBJ2-4	-	few	TRBV2	TGTGCCAGCAGTGCCACCCAGGCCGGCAAAAACATTCAGTACTTC	CASSATQAGKNIQYF
TRBJ1-1	-	many	TRBV19	TGTGCCAGTAGTCTTAAACAGGGTTTGAACACTGAAGCTTTCTTT	CASSLKQGLNTEAFF
TRBJ2-7	-	-	TRBV4-3	TGCGCCAGCAGCCAAGAAAGAGTAGGGTACTACGAGCAGTACTTC	CASSQERVGYYEQYF
TRBJ2-7	TRBD2	few	TRBV15	TGTGCCACCAGCATAGGGACTAGCGGCTCCTACGAGCAGTACTTC	CATSIGTSGSYEQYF
TRBJ1-1	-	few	TRBV7-9	TGTGCCAGCAGCCCTCAAGGGACGAACACTGAAGCTTTCTTT	CASSPQGTNTEAFF
TRBJ2-5	-	few	TRBV10-2	TGCGCCAGCTCCCTCCAGGGGAGGGAGACCCAGTACTTC	CASSLQGRETQYF